The 27 T cell receptor beta chains given below trace back to one sample, sequenced in a study of tumor-infiltrating lymphocytes in primary liver carcinoma. cDNA specific to TCR beta was made from 500 ng of total RNA, with a constant-region primer employed for priming. Slightly modified ARM-PCR, run as three nested multiplex PCR rounds, produced the TCR beta libraries. A C-beta reverse primer was combined with TRBV1-TRBV30 forward primers in the first two PCR rounds, and each round had approximately 10 cycles. TCRdb analysed the multiplex PCR reads with MiXCR anew, one entry per CDR3 protein. The sample shows roughly 91,000 distinct CDR3 sequences, over 55% of them seen only once. For each extraction, RNA and DNA were obtained together from approximately 20-30 mg of unsorted bulk tissue. Sequenced material: liver tumor tissue from sampling region 5. Subset specified: tumor region T5, tumor centre. Receptor source: a woman aged 60-70 years with primary liver carcinoma and hepatitis B virus infection.

A word on this clonotype: One end of the junction varies from germline; a read error may be responsible. The gene calls are TRBV11-2 and TRBJ2-1, with D possibly being TRBD1 (6 bases). Germline CDR1 and CDR2: SGHAT and FQNNGV. The CDR3 consists of 15 residues. The CDR3 DNA sequence: TGTGCCAGCAGCTTAGGTGGGGGCCCCAACAATGAGCAATTCTTC. This sequence encodes CASSLGGGPNNEQFF. Looking up the rest from reference TRBV11-2 and TRBJ2-1 gives the full variable domain: EAGVAQSPRYKIIEKRQSVAFWCNPISGHATLYWYQQILGQGPKLLIQFQNNGVVDDSQLPKDRFSAERLKGVDSTLKIQPAKLEDSAVYLCASSLGGGPNNEQFFGPGTRLTVL.

This chain links TRBV20-1 with TRBJ1-3, with D possibly matching TRBD1 (5 bases). V was clipped by 6 bases and J by 2 bases, with 14 bases between them. CDR1 and CDR2 (germline): DFQATT, SNEGSKA (reference sequence). The CDR3 is made up of 14 amino acids. Here the CDR3 DNA reads TGCAGTGCCAAGGGGCCACTGGCTGGAAACACCATATATTTT. Amino acid sequence: CSAKGPLAGNTIYF.

The chain employs TRBV6-6 and TRBJ1-1; unclear D gene. This CDR3 region has 13 residues. Trimming removed 2 bases at V and 3 bases at J, with 7 bases between. Per germline, CDR1 MNHNY and CDR2 SVGAGI (reference sequence). The CDR3 here is CASSYEGDTEAFF. The CDR3 DNA is TGTGCCAGCAGTTACGAGGGTGACACTGAAGCTTTCTTT.

The sample holds a few counts of this clonotype. This rearrangement joins TRBV7-9 to TRBJ2-5; 8 positions agree with TRBD2. This CDR3 is built from 15 residues. The junction had 7 bases not matched to a gene; V was cut back by 2 bases and J by 5 bases. The germline V gene has CDR1 SEHNR and CDR2 FQNEAQ (reference sequence). The CDR3 nucleotides are TGTGCCAGCAGCTTACTAAAAGCGGGAGCTGAGACCCAGTACTTC. Translating it yields CASSLLKAGAETQYF.

On this clonotype itself: This may stem from a read error, because a much larger clone lies one nucleotide away. The rearrangement uses TRBV7-9 and TRBJ1-5; D might be TRBD1 (8 bases). The DNA end is more similar to TRBJ2-3, so the J call may be wrong. Germline V CDR1 and CDR2: SEHNR, FQNEAQ (reference sequence). The CDR3 length is 15 residues. CDR3 nucleotides: TGTGCCAGCAGCTTAGACAGGGGGGGCAATCAGCCCCAGTATTTT. Amino acids: CASSLDRGGNQPQYF.

The rearrangement uses TRBV6-5 and TRBJ2-7, with TRBD1 as a possible D gene (6 bases). Trimming took 9 bases from V and 2 from J, leaving 17 bases between them. CDR1 MNHEY and CDR2 SVGAGI come from the germline V gene. CDR3 size: 14 residues. CDR3 region: CARIFMGAAYEQYF. Here the CDR3 DNA reads TGTGCCAGGATCTTCATGGGGGCGGCCTACGAGCAGTACTTC.

About this clonotype: The final CDR3 position lacks the conserved phenylalanine or tryptophan, pointing to a likely read error. CDR3 loop: CTSSPIRAQETQYS. The CDR3 region has the DNA TGCACCAGCAGCCCTATAAGGGCCCAAGAGACCCAGTACTCC. V usage is TRBV4-1 and J usage is TRBJ2-5; no reliable D call. Germline V gene lookup returns CDR1 MGHRA and CDR2 YSYEKL. The CDR3 runs to 14 residues.

With respect to this clonotype: A read error may account for a junction end that differs from germline. The gene calls are TRBV11-2 and TRBJ2-7, with a tentative D call TRBD2 (5 bases). The CDR3 covers 14 residues. Germline V gene lookup returns CDR1 SGHAT and CDR2 FQNNGV. This CDR3 reads CASSSPGSIYEQYF. The CDR3 nucleotides read TGTGCCAGCAGCTCCCCGGGATCCATCTACGAGCAGTATTTC.

Notes on this clonotype: The conserved final phenylalanine or tryptophan is absent from the CDR3, which likely points to a read error. The chain employs TRBV11-2 and TRBJ2-4; the match to TRBD2 covers 14 bases. The CDR3 is 19 residues long. The germline gives CDR1 SGHAT, CDR2 FQNNGV. V trimming: 6 bases; J trimming: 3 bases; junction bases outside the gene matches: 13. CDR3 bases: TGTGCCAGCAGTCCTCGACTAGCGGGGGGGCCTAGGATCAAAAACATTCAGTACTCC. Translating gives CASSPRLAGGPRIKNIQYS.

Comments on this clonotype: Just one base apart from a much larger clone, this may be a read error. The chain recombines TRBV5-1 with TRBJ2-2; 8 bases line up with TRBD1. This CDR3 has 15 amino acids. V lost 0 bases, J lost 3 bases, and 1 base stayed unmatched. From germline, CDR1 is SGHRS and CDR2 YFSETQ. CDR3: CASSLETGDTGELFF. DNA of the CDR3: TGCGCCAGCAGCTTGGAGACAGGGGACACCGGGGAGCTGTTTTTT.

A note on this clonotype: Here the CDR3 omits its conserved ending phenylalanine or tryptophan, so a read error is the likely source. In DNA form, the CDR3 reads TGTGCCATCAGTGAGTCGGAAGCGGGACAGGGCTTCGGAGAGACCCAGTACTTG. Residues: CAISESEAGQGFGETQYL. J is TRBJ2-5 and V is TRBV10-3, with 9 bases identical to TRBD1. Trimming cost V 0 bases and J 4 bases; bases outside gene matches: 12. Germline V gives CDR1 ENHRY, CDR2 SYGVKD. The CDR3 is 18 amino acids.

As to this clonotype: The CDR3 does not close with the conserved phenylalanine or tryptophan, likely indicating a read error. The V and J genes are TRBV11-2 and TRBJ2-5, with D perhaps matching TRBD2 (5 bases). In germline, CDR1 is SGHAT, CDR2 FQNNGV. This CDR3 is 16 amino acids long. CDR3 sequence reads: CASSLRLAEYQETQYH. CDR3 DNA sequence: TGCGCCAGCAGCTTACGGCTAGCAGAGTACCAAGAGACCCAGTACCAC.

This clonotype appeared many times. This CDR3 reads CASSLVQGWQETQYF. The DNA of the CDR3 is TGTGCCAGCAGCTTAGTGCAGGGTTGGCAAGAGACCCAGTACTTC. The chain has TRBV7-8 and TRBJ2-5; a possible D gene is TRBD1 (5 bases). This CDR3 contains 15 residues. The V and J ends lost 1 base and 2 bases respectively, with 11 bases between them. Germline CDR1 SGHVS, CDR2 FQNEAQ.

In the case of this clonotype: Germline and junction disagree at one end, which may indicate a read error. CDR3 coding DNA: TGTGCCGGCAGTCTTGGGGGCTTGCACCAAGAGACCCAGTACTTC. This codes for CAGSLGGLHQETQYF. The J gene is TRBJ2-5, the V gene TRBV28; D is perhaps TRBD1 (6 bases). The V gene's germline CDR1 is MDHEN and CDR2 SYDVKM. The CDR3 has 15 amino acids.

A note on this clonotype: The junction shows a germline mismatch at one end, possibly a read error. The rearrangement links TRBV11-2 to TRBJ1-1; D not resolved. This CDR3 spans 15 amino acids. Germline values: CDR1 SGHAT, CDR2 FQNNGV. The CDR3 DNA reads TGTGCCAGTAGCTTAGATCCCGGGCCAGGAACTGAAGCTTTCTTT. It yields the protein CASSLDPGPGTEAFF.

The rearrangement joins TRBV11-2 to TRBJ2-2; the D gene is possibly TRBD2 (5 bases). Trimming shortened V by 5 bases and J by 16 bases, and 26 bases separated the two germline ends. The germline CDR1 and CDR2 sequences are SGHAT and FQNNGV. There are 15 residues in the CDR3. The CDR3 bases are TGTGCCAGCAGCCCTCCGCAAGGACCGATCGGGGAACCGTTTTTT. Its protein is CASSPPQGPIGEPFF.

Turning to this clonotype: This may stem from a read error, because a much larger clone lies one nucleotide away. This chain uses TRBV20-1 with TRBJ2-3; 10 bases are shared with TRBD2. The CDR3 contains 17 residues. The junction had 9 bases not matched to a gene; V was cut back by 0 bases and J by 3 bases. CDR1 and CDR2 from the germline V gene are DFQATT and SNEGSKA (reference sequence). CDR3 coding DNA: TGCAGTGCTAGAGATGCGGCTAGCGGGAGTATAACAGATACGCAGTATTTT. Amino acid sequence: CSARDAASGSITDTQYF.

A word on this clonotype: A much larger clone differs from this one at a single base, so this may be a read error. The J gene is TRBJ1-1, the V gene TRBV25-1; a weak D match, TRBD1 (5 bases). The CDR3 totals 11 residues. Germline assignment: CDR1 MGHDK and CDR2 SYGVNS. In DNA form, the CDR3 reads TGTGCCAGCAATTCCGGGACCAAAGCTTACTTT. Its protein is CASNSGTKAYF.

This clonotype is classed as medium-sized. The CDR3 sequence: CASSLWGPSYEQYF. The CDR3 region has the DNA TGTGCCAGCAGCTTATGGGGTCCGTCCTACGAGCAGTACTTC. The chain combines TRBV11-2 with TRBJ2-7; D unresolved. CDR1 and CDR2 (germline): SGHAT, FQNNGV. Trimming removed 2 bases at V and 1 base at J, with 9 bases between. The CDR3 has 14 residues.

On this clonotype itself: The CDR3 does not end in the conserved phenylalanine or tryptophan, so this is likely a read error. This chain joins TRBV4-1 and TRBJ1-4; 8 positions match TRBD1. The germline V gene encodes CDR1 MGHRA and CDR2 YSYEKL. The CDR3 has 15 residues. The CDR3 DNA sequence: TGCGCCGGCAGCCAAGGATCGACAGGGGTTGAAAAACTGTTTCTT. Amino acid sequence: CAGSQGSTGVEKLFL.

Ten or more counts support this clonotype. CDR3 DNA sequence: TGTGCCTGGAGGGGGCCCCGTGGAGGGACCTATGGCTACACCTTC. Translating gives CAWRGPRGGTYGYTF. V usage is TRBV30 and J usage is TRBJ1-2, with D tentatively TRBD1 (5 bases). The CDR3 covers 15 residues. Germline loops: CDR1 GTSNPN, CDR2 SVGIG (reference sequence). The V and J ends lost 3 bases and 4 bases respectively, with 18 bases between them.

Details on this clonotype: A much larger clone differs by one base, so this may be a read error. This sequence joins TRBV29-1 and TRBJ1-1; D is unresolved. The CDR3 spans 14 residues. Trimming shortened V by 7 bases and J by 6 bases, and 21 bases separated the two germline ends. CDR1 and CDR2 (germline): SQVTM, ANQGSEA. CDR3 nucleotide sequence: TGCAGCGCCGAGGAGGACCTAGCAAACGCTGAAGCTTTCTTT. As protein: CSAEEDLANAEAFF.

This rearrangement joins TRBV28 to TRBJ2-5; D may be TRBD1 (7 bases). In germline, CDR1 is MDHEN, CDR2 SYDVKM. Trimming cost V 7 bases and J 5 bases, with 26 bases left between them. The CDR3 loop spans 17 amino acids. The DNA of the CDR3 is TGTGCCAGCAATCGCCCAAGTTCAGGGGGGCTTGGGGAGACCCAGTACTTC. Translated: CASNRPSSGGLGETQYF.

This clonotype has a single count. One junction end disagrees with the germline gene, perhaps due to a read error. The chain links TRBV4-2 to TRBJ1-2, with unresolved D. Germline V CDR1 and CDR2: LGHNA, YNFKEQ. The CDR3 runs to 16 residues. DNA of the CDR3: TGTGCCAGCAGCCAGGAGGGCCAGGTGACTAACTATGGCCACACCTTC. It is translated as CASSQEGQVTNYGHTF.

Worth noting for this clonotype: One base away lies a much larger clone, so this may be a sequencing read error. The chain uses TRBV30 and TRBJ1-4; tentative D call: TRBD1 (6 bases). Germline CDR1 reads GTSNPN; CDR2 reads SVGIG (reference sequence). This CDR3 contains 14 residues. V dropped 0 bases and J dropped 7 bases, with 12 bases sitting between them. CDR3: CAWSVVGGSEKLFF. The DNA of the CDR3 is TGTGCCTGGAGTGTCGTCGGGGGCTCTGAAAAACTGTTTTTT. The variable domain in full, with the rest retrieved from reference TRBV30 and TRBJ1-4, is SQTIHQWPATLVQPVGSPLSLECTVEGTSNPNLYWYRQAAGRGLQLLFYSVGIGQISSEVPQNLSASRPQDRQFILSSKKLLLSDSGFYLCAWSVVGGSEKLFFGSGTQLSVL.

To note about this clonotype: The junction does not match germline at one end; this may be a read error. The chain couples TRBV28 to TRBJ2-4; D call uncertain. CDR3 size: 12 residues. CDR1 is MDHEN and CDR2 is SYDVKM in the germline V gene. In nucleotides, the CDR3 is TGTTCCAGCAGTCCCGCCAAAAACATTCAGTACTTC. Encoded protein: CSSSPAKNIQYF. The variable domain in full, with the rest retrieved from reference TRBV28 and TRBJ2-4, is DVKVTQSSRYLVKRTGEKVFLECVQDMDHENMFWYRQDPGLGLRLIYFSYDVKMKEKGDIPEGYSVSREKKERFSLILESASTNQTSMYLCSSSPAKNIQYFGAGTRLSVL.

As regards this clonotype: The junction departs from germline at one end; a sequencing error may be responsible. This rearrangement joins TRBV6-5 to TRBJ2-5, with D possibly being TRBD2 (6 bases). Germline values: CDR1 MNHEY, CDR2 SVGAGI. The CDR3 consists of 17 residues. CDR3 residues: CASSPEVLDSCGGTQYF. As DNA, the CDR3 is TGTGCCAGCAGTCCGGAAGTACTAGACTCGTGTGGGGGGACCCAGTATTTC.